This section outlines one T cell receptor beta chain sequence together with its context. What it binds is not known. Clones were sequenced by immunoSEQ multiplex PCR, and TCRdb holds only the in-frame ones, with some missing. This repertoire shows roughly 47,000 clones, approximately 93% found once; its top ten account for roughly 2.1%. This entry is derived from a study of cytomegalovirus exposure and HLA in healthy donors. Findings and limits, study-wide: Many donors shared some public TCRs, even though most TCR sequences were rare. The study listed under 200 cytomegalovirus-associated TCR beta chains.

Per germline, CDR1 LNHNV and CDR2 YYDKDF (reference sequence). This CDR3 region has 16 residues. Trimming removed 0 bases at V and 0 bases at J, with 9 bases between. The sequence derives from a woman aged 18-29 years in good health and CMV-seronegative. Input material: PBMCs. The chain is built from TRBV15 and TRBJ1-3, with D hard to call. DNA for the CDR3: TGTGCCACCAGCAGAGATGGCGGCAACTCTGGAAACACCATATATTTT. Protein: CATSRDGGNSGNTIYF.